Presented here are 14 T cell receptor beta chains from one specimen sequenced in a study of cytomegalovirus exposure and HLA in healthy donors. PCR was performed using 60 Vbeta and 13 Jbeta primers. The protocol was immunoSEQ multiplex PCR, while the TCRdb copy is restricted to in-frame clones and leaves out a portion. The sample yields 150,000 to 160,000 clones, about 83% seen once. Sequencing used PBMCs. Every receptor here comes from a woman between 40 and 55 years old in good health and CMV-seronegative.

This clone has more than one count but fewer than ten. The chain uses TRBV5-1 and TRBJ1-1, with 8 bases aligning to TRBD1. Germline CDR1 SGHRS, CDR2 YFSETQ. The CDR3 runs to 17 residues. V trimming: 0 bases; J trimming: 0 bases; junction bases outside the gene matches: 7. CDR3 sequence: CASSLDIRDRLNTEAFF. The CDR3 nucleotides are TGCGCCAGCAGCTTGGACATTAGGGACAGGTTGAACACTGAAGCTTTCTTT.

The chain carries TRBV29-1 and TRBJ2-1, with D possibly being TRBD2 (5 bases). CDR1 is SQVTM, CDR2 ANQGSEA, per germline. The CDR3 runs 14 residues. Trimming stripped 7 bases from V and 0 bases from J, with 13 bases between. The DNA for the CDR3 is TGCAGCGGTGGACTGGCGGGCTCCTACAATGAGCAGTTCTTC. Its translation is CSGGLAGSYNEQFF.

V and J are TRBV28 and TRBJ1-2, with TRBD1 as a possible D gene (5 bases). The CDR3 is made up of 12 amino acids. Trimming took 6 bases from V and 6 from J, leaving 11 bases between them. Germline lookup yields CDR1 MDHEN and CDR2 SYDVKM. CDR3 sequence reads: CASSLRVNGYTF. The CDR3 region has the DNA TGTGCCAGCAGCCTCAGGGTAAATGGCTACACCTTC.

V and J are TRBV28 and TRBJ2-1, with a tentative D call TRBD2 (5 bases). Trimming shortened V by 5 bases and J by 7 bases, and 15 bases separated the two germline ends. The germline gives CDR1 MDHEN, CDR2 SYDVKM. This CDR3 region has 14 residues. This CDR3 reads CASSTTGVLNEQFF. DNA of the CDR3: TGTGCCAGCAGTACTACCGGGGTACTAAATGAGCAGTTCTTC.

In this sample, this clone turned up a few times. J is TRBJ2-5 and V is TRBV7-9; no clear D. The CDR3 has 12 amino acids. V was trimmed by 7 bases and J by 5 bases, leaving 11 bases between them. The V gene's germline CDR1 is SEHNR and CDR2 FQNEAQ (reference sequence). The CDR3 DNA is TGTGCCAGCATAGCCCTGCGGGAGACCCAGTACTTC. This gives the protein CASIALRETQYF.

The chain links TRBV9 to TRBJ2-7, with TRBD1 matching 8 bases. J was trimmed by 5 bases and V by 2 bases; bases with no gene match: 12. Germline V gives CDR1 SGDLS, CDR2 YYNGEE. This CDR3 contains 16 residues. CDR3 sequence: CASSVSTGTGGHEQYF. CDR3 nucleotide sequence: TGTGCCAGCAGCGTCTCAACCGGGACAGGAGGTCACGAGCAGTACTTC.

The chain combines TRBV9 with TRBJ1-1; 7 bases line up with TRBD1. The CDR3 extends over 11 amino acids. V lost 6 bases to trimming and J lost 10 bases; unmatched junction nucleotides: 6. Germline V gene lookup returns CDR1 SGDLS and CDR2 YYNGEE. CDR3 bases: TGTGCCAGCATCTACAGGGGAGGAGCTTTCTTT. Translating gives CASIYRGGAFF.

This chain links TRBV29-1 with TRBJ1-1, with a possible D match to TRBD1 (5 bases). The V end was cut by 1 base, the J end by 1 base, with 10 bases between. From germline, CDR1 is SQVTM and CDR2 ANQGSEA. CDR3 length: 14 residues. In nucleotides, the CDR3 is TGCAGCGTTGAAGGGGGGGGAGGGAACACTGAAGCTTTCTTT. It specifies CSVEGGGGNTEAFF.

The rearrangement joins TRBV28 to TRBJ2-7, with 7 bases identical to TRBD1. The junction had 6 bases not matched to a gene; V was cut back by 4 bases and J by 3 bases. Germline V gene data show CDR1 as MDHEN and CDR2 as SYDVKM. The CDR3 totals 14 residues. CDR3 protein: CASSSGQAFYEQYF. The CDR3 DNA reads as TGTGCCAGCAGTTCAGGACAGGCTTTCTACGAGCAGTACTTC.

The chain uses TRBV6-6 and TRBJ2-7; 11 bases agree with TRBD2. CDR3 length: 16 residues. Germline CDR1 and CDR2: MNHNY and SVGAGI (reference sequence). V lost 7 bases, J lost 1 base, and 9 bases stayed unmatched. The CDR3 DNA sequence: TGTGCCAGCACCCGTCTAGCGGGGGGAAAGTCCTACGAGCAGTACTTC. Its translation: CASTRLAGGKSYEQYF.

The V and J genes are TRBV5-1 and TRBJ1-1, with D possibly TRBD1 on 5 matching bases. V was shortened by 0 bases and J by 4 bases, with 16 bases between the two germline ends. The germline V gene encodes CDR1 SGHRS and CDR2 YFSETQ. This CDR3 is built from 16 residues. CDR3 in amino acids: CASSLGRLGGVTEAFF. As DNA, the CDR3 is TGCGCCAGCAGCTTGGGTAGGCTCGGGGGGGTCACTGAAGCTTTCTTT.

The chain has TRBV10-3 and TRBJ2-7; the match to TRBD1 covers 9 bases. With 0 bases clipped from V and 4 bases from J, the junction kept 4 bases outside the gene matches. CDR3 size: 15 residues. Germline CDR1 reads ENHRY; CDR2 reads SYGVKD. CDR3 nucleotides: TGTGCCATCAGTGAGTCCGGGACAGGGCCTTACGAGCAGTACTTC. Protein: CAISESGTGPYEQYF.

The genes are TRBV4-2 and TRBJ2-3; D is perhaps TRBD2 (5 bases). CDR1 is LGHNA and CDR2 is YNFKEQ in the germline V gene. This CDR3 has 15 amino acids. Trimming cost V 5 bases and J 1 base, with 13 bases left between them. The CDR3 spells CASSGGQRGTDTQYF. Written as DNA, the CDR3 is TGTGCCAGCAGCGGAGGCCAACGGGGCACAGATACGCAGTATTTT.

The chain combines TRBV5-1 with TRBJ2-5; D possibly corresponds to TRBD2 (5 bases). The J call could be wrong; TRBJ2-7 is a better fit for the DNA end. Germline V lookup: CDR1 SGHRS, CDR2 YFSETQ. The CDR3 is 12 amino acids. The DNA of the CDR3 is TGCGCCAGCAGCCCGCGGGCCTACGAGCAGTACTTC. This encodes CASSPRAYEQYF.